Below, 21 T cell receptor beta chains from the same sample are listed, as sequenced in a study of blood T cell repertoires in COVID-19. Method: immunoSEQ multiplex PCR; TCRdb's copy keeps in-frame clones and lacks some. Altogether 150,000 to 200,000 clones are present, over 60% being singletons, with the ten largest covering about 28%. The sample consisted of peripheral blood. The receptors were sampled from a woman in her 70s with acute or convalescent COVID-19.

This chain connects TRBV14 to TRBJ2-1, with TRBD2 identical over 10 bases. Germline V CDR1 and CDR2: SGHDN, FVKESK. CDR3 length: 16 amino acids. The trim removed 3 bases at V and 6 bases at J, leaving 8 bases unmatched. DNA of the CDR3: TGTGCCAGCAGCCAGCAACTAGCGGGAATTACCAATGAGCAGTTCTTC. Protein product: CASSQQLAGITNEQFF. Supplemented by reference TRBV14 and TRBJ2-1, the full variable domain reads EAGVTQFPSHSVIEKGQTVTLRCDPISGHDNLYWYRRVMGKEIKFLLHFVKESKQDESGMPNNRFLAERTGGTYSTLKVQPAELEDSGVYFCASSQQLAGITNEQFFGPGTRLTVL.

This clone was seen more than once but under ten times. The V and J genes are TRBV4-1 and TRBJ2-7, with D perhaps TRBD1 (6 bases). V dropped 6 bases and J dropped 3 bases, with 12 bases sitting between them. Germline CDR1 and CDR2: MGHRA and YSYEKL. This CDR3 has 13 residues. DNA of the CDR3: TGCGCCAGCAGTAGGGGGATGGGCTACGAGCAGTACTTC. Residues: CASSRGMGYEQYF.

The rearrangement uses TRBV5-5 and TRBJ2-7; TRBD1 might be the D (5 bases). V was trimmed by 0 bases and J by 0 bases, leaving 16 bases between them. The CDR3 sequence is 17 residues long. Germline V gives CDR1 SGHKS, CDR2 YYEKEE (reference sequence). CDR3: CASSLDGSGWNSYEQYF. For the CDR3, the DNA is TGTGCCAGCAGCTTGGATGGTTCAGGGTGGAACTCCTACGAGCAGTACTTC.

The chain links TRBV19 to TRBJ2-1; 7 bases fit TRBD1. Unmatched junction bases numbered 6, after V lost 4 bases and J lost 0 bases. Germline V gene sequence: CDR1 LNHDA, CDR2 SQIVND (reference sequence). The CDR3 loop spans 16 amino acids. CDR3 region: CASSSRDSRSYNEQFF. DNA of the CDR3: TGTGCCAGTAGTAGCCGGGACAGCCGCTCCTACAATGAGCAGTTCTTC.

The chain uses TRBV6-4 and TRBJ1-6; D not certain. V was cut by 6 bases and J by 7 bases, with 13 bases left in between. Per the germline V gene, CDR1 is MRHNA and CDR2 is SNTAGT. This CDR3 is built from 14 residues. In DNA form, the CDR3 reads TGTGCCAGCAGCTCGGAGGCCGAAAATTCACCCCTCCACTTT. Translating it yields CASSSEAENSPLHF.

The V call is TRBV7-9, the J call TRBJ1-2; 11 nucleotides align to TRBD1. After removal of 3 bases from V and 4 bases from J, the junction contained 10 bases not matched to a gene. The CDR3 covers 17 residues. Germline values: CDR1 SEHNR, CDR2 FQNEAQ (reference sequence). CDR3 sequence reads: CASSFPGQGAGGYGYTF. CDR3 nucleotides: TGTGCCAGCAGCTTCCCCGGACAGGGGGCGGGGGGCTATGGCTACACCTTC.

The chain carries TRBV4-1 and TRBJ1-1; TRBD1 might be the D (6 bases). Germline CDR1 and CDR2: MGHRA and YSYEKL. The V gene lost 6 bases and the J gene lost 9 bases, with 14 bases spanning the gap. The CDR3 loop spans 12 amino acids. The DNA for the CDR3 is TGCGCCAGCAGTAACAACAGGGTCAAAGCTTTCTTT. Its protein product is CASSNNRVKAFF.

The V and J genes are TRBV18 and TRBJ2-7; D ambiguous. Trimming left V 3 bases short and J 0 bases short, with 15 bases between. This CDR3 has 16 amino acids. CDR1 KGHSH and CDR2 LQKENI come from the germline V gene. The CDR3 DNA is TGTGCCAGCTCACCTGTCGTGGGCCAGAGCTCCTACGAGCAGTACTTC. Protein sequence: CASSPVVGQSSYEQYF.

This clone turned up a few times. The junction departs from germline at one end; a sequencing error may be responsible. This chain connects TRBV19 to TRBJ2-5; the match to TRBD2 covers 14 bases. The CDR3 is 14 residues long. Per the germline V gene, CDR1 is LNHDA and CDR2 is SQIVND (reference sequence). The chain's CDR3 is CASSPGLAGEAQYF. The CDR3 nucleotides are TGTGCCAGTAGCCCGGGACTAGCGGGAGAGGCCCAGTACTTC. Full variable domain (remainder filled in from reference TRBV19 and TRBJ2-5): DGGITQSPKYLFRKEGQNVTLSCEQNLNHDAMYWYRQDPGQGLRLIYYSQIVNDFQKGDIAEGYSVSREKKESFPLTVTSAQKNPTAFYLCASSPGLAGEAQYFGPGTRLLVL.

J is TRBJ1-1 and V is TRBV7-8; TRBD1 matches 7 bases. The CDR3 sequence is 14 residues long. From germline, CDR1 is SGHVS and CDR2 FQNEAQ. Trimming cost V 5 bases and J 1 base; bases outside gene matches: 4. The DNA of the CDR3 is TGTGCCAGCAGCACTGGACAGGAGAACACTGAAGCTTTCTTT. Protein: CASSTGQENTEAFF.

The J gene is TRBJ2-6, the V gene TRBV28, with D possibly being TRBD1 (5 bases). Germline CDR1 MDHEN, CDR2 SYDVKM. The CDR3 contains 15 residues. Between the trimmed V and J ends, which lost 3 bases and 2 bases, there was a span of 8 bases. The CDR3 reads CASSLVGPGANVLTF. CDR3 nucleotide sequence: TGTGCCAGCAGTTTGGTGGGGCCTGGGGCCAACGTCCTGACTTTC.

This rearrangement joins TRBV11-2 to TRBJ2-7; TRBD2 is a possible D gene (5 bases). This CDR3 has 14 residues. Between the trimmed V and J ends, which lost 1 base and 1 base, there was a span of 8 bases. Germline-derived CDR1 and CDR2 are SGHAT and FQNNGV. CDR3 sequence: CASSLAGKSYEQYF. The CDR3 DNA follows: TGTGCCAGCAGCTTAGCGGGGAAGTCCTACGAGCAGTACTTC.

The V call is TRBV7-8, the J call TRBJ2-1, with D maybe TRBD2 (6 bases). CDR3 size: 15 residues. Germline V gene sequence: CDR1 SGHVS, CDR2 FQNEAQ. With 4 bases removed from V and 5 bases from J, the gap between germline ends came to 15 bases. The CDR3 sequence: CASSSLGGINNEQFF. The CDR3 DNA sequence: TGTGCCAGCAGCTCCCTCGGAGGGATTAACAATGAGCAGTTCTTC.

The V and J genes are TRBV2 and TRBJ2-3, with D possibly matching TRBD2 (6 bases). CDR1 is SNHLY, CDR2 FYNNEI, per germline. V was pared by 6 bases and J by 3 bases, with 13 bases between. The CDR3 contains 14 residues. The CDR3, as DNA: TGTGCCAGCAGGGTCGGGGGTCCGACAGATACGCAGTATTTT. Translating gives CASRVGGPTDTQYF.

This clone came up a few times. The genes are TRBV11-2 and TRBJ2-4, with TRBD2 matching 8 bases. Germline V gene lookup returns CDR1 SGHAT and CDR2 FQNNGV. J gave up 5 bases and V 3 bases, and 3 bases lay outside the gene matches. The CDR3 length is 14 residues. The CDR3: CASSLGGGQNIQYF. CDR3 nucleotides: TGTGCCAGCAGCTTGGGCGGGGGGCAAAACATTCAGTACTTC.

CDR3 residues: CASSLGEGLVGAFF. CDR3 nucleotides: TGTGCCAGCAGCCTAGGTGAGGGTCTGGTAGGGGCTTTCTTT. V is TRBV3-1 (or the pseudogene TRBV3-2) and J is TRBJ1-1; D remains ambiguous. Trimming stripped 4 bases from V and 11 bases from J, with 20 bases between. Per the germline V gene, CDR1 is LGHDT and CDR2 is YNNKEL (reference sequence). CDR3 length: 14 amino acids.

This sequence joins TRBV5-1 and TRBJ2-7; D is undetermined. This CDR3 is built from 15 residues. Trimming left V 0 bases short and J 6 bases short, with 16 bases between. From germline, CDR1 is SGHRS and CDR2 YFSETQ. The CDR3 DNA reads TGCGCCAGCAGCTTGGGGGCATCCTTTCAAGGCGAGCAGTACTTC. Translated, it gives CASSLGASFQGEQYF.

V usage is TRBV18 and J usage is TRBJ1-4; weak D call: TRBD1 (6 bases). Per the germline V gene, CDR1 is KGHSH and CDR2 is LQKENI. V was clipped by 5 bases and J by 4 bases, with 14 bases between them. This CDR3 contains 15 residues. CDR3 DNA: TGTGCCAGCTCAGATAACACAGGGCTTAATGAAAAACTGTTTTTT. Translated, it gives CASSDNTGLNEKLFF.

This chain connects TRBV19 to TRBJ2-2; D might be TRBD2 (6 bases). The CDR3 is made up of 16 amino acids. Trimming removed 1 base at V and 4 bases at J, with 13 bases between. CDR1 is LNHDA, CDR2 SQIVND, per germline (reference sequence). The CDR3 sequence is CASSIAGSSGTGELFF. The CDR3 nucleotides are TGTGCCAGTAGTATAGCTGGCAGTAGCGGCACCGGGGAGCTGTTTTTT.

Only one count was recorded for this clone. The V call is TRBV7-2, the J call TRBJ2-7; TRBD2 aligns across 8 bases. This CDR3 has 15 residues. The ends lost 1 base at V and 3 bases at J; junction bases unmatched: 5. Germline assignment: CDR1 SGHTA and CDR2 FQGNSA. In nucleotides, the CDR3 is TGTGCCAGCAGCTTAGGAGCGGGAGTGAGCTACGAGCAGTACTTC. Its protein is CASSLGAGVSYEQYF.

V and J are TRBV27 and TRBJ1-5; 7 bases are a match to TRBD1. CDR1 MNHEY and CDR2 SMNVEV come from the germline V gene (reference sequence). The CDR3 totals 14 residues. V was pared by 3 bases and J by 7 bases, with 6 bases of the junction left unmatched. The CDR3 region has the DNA TGTGCCAGCAGTTTCGACAGGGTCGGCCAGCCCCAGCATTTT. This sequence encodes CASSFDRVGQPQHF.